Sequencing of this T cell receptor (beta chain) was carried out in a study of T cell changes during pregnancy in multiple sclerosis. V was cut by 0 bases and J by 0 bases, with 11 bases left in between. Per germline, CDR1 SGHDT and CDR2 YYEEEE. The CDR3 has 16 amino acids. The repertoire was sequenced with immunoSEQ multiplex PCR; TCRdb's copy has only in-frame clones and lacks some. The sample has just under 80,000 clones, roughly 91% seen once; the top ten hold about 0.93%. This clone was observed once. The sequencing used peripheral blood, collected in the first trimester of pregnancy. This receptor was obtained from a female donor with multiple sclerosis, enrolled in a pregnancy study. The chain uses TRBV5-6 and TRBJ2-3; D is unresolved. CDR3 residues: CASSLASDQSTDTQYF. The CDR3 DNA is TGTGCCAGCAGCTTGGCCTCCGATCAGAGCACAGATACGCAGTATTTT. Supplemented by reference TRBV5-6 and TRBJ2-3, the full variable domain reads DAGVTQSPTHLIKTRGQQVTLRCSPKSGHDTVSWYQQALGQGPQFIFQYYEEEERQRGNFPDRFSGHQFPNYSSELNVNALLLGDSALYLCASSLASDQSTDTQYFGPGTRLTVL.